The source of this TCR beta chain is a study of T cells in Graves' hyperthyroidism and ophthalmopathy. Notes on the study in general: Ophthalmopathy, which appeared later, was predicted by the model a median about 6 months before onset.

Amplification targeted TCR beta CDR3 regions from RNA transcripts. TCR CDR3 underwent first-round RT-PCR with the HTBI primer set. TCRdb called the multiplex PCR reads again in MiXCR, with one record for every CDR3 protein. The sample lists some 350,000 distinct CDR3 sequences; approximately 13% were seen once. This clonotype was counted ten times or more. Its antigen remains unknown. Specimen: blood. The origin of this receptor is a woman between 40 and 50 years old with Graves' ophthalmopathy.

CDR3 loop: CASYRPGQGKDEQFF. CDR3 in DNA: TGTGCTAGTTACCGACCGGGACAGGGGAAAGATGAGCAGTTCTTC. The chain is built from TRBV12-5 and TRBJ2-1; TRBD1 matches 10 bases. CDR3 length: 15 amino acids. Per the germline V gene, CDR1 is LGHNT and CDR2 is FRNRAP. V trimming: 8 bases; J trimming: 8 bases; junction bases outside the gene matches: 12.